This entry describes one TCR beta chain. Germline V gene data show CDR1 as KGHSH and CDR2 as LQKENI. The CDR3 runs 14 residues. Trimming took 0 bases from V and 8 from J, leaving 8 bases between them. This sample was included in a study of blood T cell repertoires in COVID-19. Original processing notes: Amplification of reference gene primers provided the estimated nucleated cell counts. Here immunoSEQ multiplex PCR was the method, and the copy in TCRdb shows in-frame clones only, minus some. The V and J calls and clone size were taken over from that table, and D and trimming were inferred from the DNA. The sample has 250,000 to 300,000 clones, approximately 88% seen once.

Sequencing was performed on PBMCs or T cells enriched from blood (not recorded which). This clonotype was obtained from a woman aged 25 to 39 who had recovered from COVID-19. The chain couples TRBV18 to TRBJ1-6, with unresolved D. Here the CDR3 reads CASSPPRPDSPLHF. CDR3 bases: TGTGCCAGCTCACCACCTCGTCCTGATTCACCCCTCCACTTT.